One and the same sample provided the 25 T cell receptor beta chains below, sequenced in a study of shared clonotypes between healthy human individuals (dated by TCRdb to 2018 to 2020). The receptor library was made with the immunoSEQ multiplex PCR assay. In its TCRdb copy, this immuneACCESS table keeps in-frame sequences only and misses some clones. Where compared with another copy, unresolved V genes explain less than half of these, and the others have no known cause. Recorded for this sample are 2,500,000 or so clones; around 90% of them occurred a single time. Over 0.12% of the sample rests with the top ten. Input material: naive CD4+ T cells sorted from blood. Reading the label with the study, this specimen's cell subset or site is: CD45RA+ positively selected. The receptors here all came from a young man in good health.

On this clone: Other DNA sequences of this sample code for an identical CDR3. The rearrangement joins TRBV18 to TRBJ2-5, with 7 bases matching TRBD2. Looked up from germline, CDR1 is KGHSH and CDR2 is LQKENI. This CDR3 comprises 14 residues. The ends lost 1 base at V and 5 bases at J; junction bases unmatched: 4. The CDR3 sequence: CASSPQGRGETQYF. The DNA of the CDR3 is TGTGCCAGCTCACCACAGGGGAGGGGCGAGACCCAGTACTTC. Full variable domain (rest looked up from reference TRBV18 and TRBJ2-5): NAGVMQNPRHLVRRRGQEARLRCSPMKGHSHVYWYRQLPEEGLKFMVYLQKENIIDESGMPKERFSAEFPKEGPSILRIQQVVRGDSAAYFCASSPQGRGETQYFGPGTRLLVL.

The J gene is TRBJ2-6, the V gene TRBV5-1; no clear D gene. Germline CDR1 SGHRS, CDR2 YFSETQ. There are 18 residues in the CDR3. V was cut by 0 bases and J by 4 bases, with 17 bases left in between. The CDR3 spells CASSLEPRNPSGANVLTF. The CDR3 bases are TGCGCCAGCAGCTTGGAGCCCCGCAACCCCTCCGGGGCCAACGTCCTGACTTTC. The whole variable domain, filled in from reference TRBV5-1 and TRBJ2-6, reads KAGVTQTPRYLIKTRGQQVTLSCSPISGHRSVSWYQQTPGQGLQFLFEYFSETQRNKGNFPGRFSGRQFSNSRSEMNVSTLELGDSALYLCASSLEPRNPSGANVLTFGAGSRLTVL.

V and J are TRBV19 and TRBJ1-2; unclear D gene. Germline-derived CDR1 and CDR2 are LNHDA and SQIVND (reference sequence). The length of the CDR3 is 17 residues. Deletions cut 10 bases from V and 0 bases from J, with 24 bases between. The CDR3 DNA is TGTGCCACCGCCGATCGTCGTGGATTCAGTACTAACTATGGCTACACCTTC. It codes for CATADRRGFSTNYGYTF.

About this clone: The junction and the germline gene differ at one end; a read error may be behind it. The chain recombines TRBV7-8 with TRBJ1-1, with D unresolved. The germline gives CDR1 SGHVS, CDR2 FQNEAQ. The CDR3 extends over 13 amino acids. The CDR3 is CASSLAAGTEAFF. The DNA of the CDR3 is TGTGCCAGCAGCCTAGCGGCAGGCACTGAAGCTTTCTTT.

The genes are TRBV27 and TRBJ2-7; D tentatively reads TRBD1 or TRBD2 (8 bases each). The V end lost 5 bases, the J end lost 3 bases, and 20 bases lay between the germline ends. Looked up from germline, CDR1 is MNHEY and CDR2 is SMNVEV (reference sequence). This CDR3 is built from 16 residues. Written as DNA, the CDR3 is TGTGCCAGCAGTCGGGGGGGACAGGCGAACTTCTACGAGCAGTACTTC. This gives the protein CASSRGGQANFYEQYF.

This chain connects TRBV5-1 to TRBJ1-3, with 9 bases that match TRBD1. Germline assignment: CDR1 SGHRS and CDR2 YFSETQ. This CDR3 is built from 17 residues. V lost 3 bases and J lost 0; bases outside the gene matches: 7. Here the CDR3 reads CASSWDGQGSSGNTIYF. The CDR3 DNA reads as TGCGCCAGCAGCTGGGATGGACAGGGGTCCTCTGGAAACACCATATATTTT. The whole variable domain, remainder taken from reference TRBV5-1 and TRBJ1-3, is KAGVTQTPRYLIKTRGQQVTLSCSPISGHRSVSWYQQTPGQGLQFLFEYFSETQRNKGNFPGRFSGRQFSNSRSEMNVSTLELGDSALYLCASSWDGQGSSGNTIYFGEGSWLTVV.

The V and J genes are TRBV27 and TRBJ1-4; TRBD1 matches at 8 bases. Trimming removed 8 bases from V and 7 bases from J; junction bases left unmatched: 9. CDR1 is MNHEY and CDR2 is SMNVEV in the germline V gene (reference sequence). The CDR3 is made up of 14 amino acids. CDR3 nucleotide sequence: TGTGCCAGCGGATTTACAGGGGGACGTGAAAAACTGTTTTTT. Amino acids: CASGFTGGREKLFF.

Of note for this clone: Within the sample, other DNA sequences also encode this same CDR3. The chain is built from TRBV18 and TRBJ2-5; D is undetermined. The CDR3 has 13 amino acids. Germline CDR1 is KGHSH and CDR2 is LQKENI. Trimming removed 3 bases from V and 4 bases from J, with 9 bases in between. Here the CDR3 reads CASSPGAVETQYF. The CDR3 DNA sequence: TGTGCCAGCTCACCCGGTGCCGTAGAGACCCAGTACTTC.

The rearrangement links TRBV18 to TRBJ2-7; the D gene is possibly TRBD2 (7 bases). The ends were cut back, 2 bases at V and 0 bases at J, with 20 bases in the middle. The CDR3 is 18 residues long. CDR1 KGHSH and CDR2 LQKENI come from the germline V gene. Written as DNA, the CDR3 is TGTGCCAGCTCACCAGGCATCGCGGGGGCTCCCGACTCCTACGAGCAGTACTTC. It specifies CASSPGIAGAPDSYEQYF.

The chain employs TRBV5-1 and TRBJ1-6, with 8 bases that match TRBD1. CDR3 length: 17 amino acids. The V gene end was trimmed by 2 bases and the J gene end by 5 bases; junction bases not matched to a gene: 9. Germline loops: CDR1 SGHRS, CDR2 YFSETQ. The CDR3 loop reads CASSFRPGGADNSPLHF. For the CDR3, the DNA is TGCGCCAGCAGCTTTAGGCCAGGGGGCGCCGATAATTCACCCCTCCACTTT.

This clone was recorded only once. The V and J genes are TRBV14 and TRBJ2-2, with 12 nucleotides matching TRBD2. Germline V gene lookup returns CDR1 SGHDN and CDR2 FVKESK. The J segment lost 3 bases and the V segment lost 4 bases, leaving 6 bases of the junction unmatched. The CDR3 length is 17 residues. The CDR3 here is CASSPRLAGVYTGELFF. As DNA, the CDR3 is TGTGCCAGCAGCCCCCGACTAGCGGGAGTATACACCGGGGAGCTGTTTTTT.

This chain joins TRBV25-1 and TRBJ1-3; D unclear. The V end was cut by 2 bases, the J end by 0 bases, with 2 bases between. The germline V gene has CDR1 MGHDK and CDR2 SYGVNS. This CDR3 is 13 amino acids long. CDR3 in DNA: TGTGCCAGCAGTGAAGACTCTGGAAACACCATATATTTT. The encoded protein is CASSEDSGNTIYF. The full variable domain, in which reference TRBV25-1 and TRBJ1-3 provide the parts outside the CDR3, is EADIYQTPRYLVIGTGKKITLECSQTMGHDKMYWYQQDPGMELHLIHYSYGVNSTEKGDLSSESTVSRIRTEHFPLTLESARPSHTSQYLCASSEDSGNTIYFGEGSWLTVV.

This chain's CDR3 is CASSLRGQDYEQYF. The CDR3, as DNA: TGCGCCAGCAGCTTGCGGGGACAGGACTACGAGCAGTACTTC. The genes are TRBV5-1 and TRBJ2-7, with 8 bases aligning to TRBD1. The CDR3 covers 14 residues. Germline V lookup: CDR1 SGHRS, CDR2 YFSETQ. Trimming cost V 1 base and J 3 bases; bases outside gene matches: 3. Full variable domain (outside the CDR3, taken from reference TRBV5-1 and TRBJ2-7): KAGVTQTPRYLIKTRGQQVTLSCSPISGHRSVSWYQQTPGQGLQFLFEYFSETQRNKGNFPGRFSGRQFSNSRSEMNVSTLELGDSALYLCASSLRGQDYEQYFGPGTRLTVT.

The chain has TRBV6-6 and TRBJ1-2; 9 positions agree with TRBD1. Germline V gives CDR1 MNHNY, CDR2 SVGAGI (reference sequence). Trimming removed 5 bases from V and 6 bases from J; junction bases left unmatched: 10. The CDR3 runs 15 residues. Written as DNA, the CDR3 is TGTGCCAGCAGTAACCCAGACAGGGGGGCCCATGGCTACACCTTC. Residues: CASSNPDRGAHGYTF.

The V call is TRBV2, the J call TRBJ2-1; maybe TRBD2 (6 bases). The germline V and J ends were trimmed by 7 bases and 6 bases, with 19 bases remaining between them. The CDR3 consists of 15 residues. The germline V gene encodes CDR1 SNHLY and CDR2 FYNNEI. CDR3 protein: CASTQEEGRPNEQFF. For the CDR3, the DNA is TGTGCCAGCACCCAAGAGGAGGGACGGCCCAATGAGCAGTTCTTC.

This clone was recorded once. The chain couples TRBV5-4 to TRBJ1-4, with D possibly being TRBD1 (5 bases). The CDR3 spans 14 residues. Looked up from germline, CDR1 is SGHNT and CDR2 is YYREEE (reference sequence). The germline V and J ends were trimmed by 1 base and 7 bases, with 11 bases remaining between them. This chain's CDR3 is CASSLPGAGEKLFF. CDR3 sequence (DNA): TGTGCCAGCAGCTTGCCTGGGGCGGGTGAAAAACTGTTTTTT.

The V gene is TRBV27, the J gene TRBJ1-2; D is possibly TRBD1 (6 bases). V lost 3 bases and J lost 8, with 13 bases in between. The CDR3 runs 13 residues. Germline lookup yields CDR1 MNHEY and CDR2 SMNVEV (reference sequence). In DNA form, the CDR3 reads TGTGCCAGCAGTTTTCACGGGGGGCCCGGCTACACCTTC. Amino acids: CASSFHGGPGYTF.

The chain has TRBV4-1 and TRBJ2-3, with D maybe TRBD2 (5 bases). With 0 bases removed from V and 4 bases from J, the gap between germline ends came to 17 bases. This CDR3 is 17 amino acids long. The germline V gene encodes CDR1 MGHRA and CDR2 YSYEKL. In DNA form, the CDR3 reads TGCGCCAGCAGCCAAGACCCTAGCTTCGGAGTTCCAGATACGCAGTATTTT. Amino acids: CASSQDPSFGVPDTQYF.

Concerning this clone: Its ends do not fully match the called genes, so a read error is possible. The V call is TRBV7-9, the J call TRBJ2-3; D possibly corresponds to TRBD2 (7 bases). This CDR3 has 11 amino acids. The V gene's germline CDR1 is SEHNR and CDR2 FQNEAQ (reference sequence). In DNA form, the CDR3 reads TGTGCCAGCAGCTCCCCGGGGGGCCGGAATTTT. Translated: CASSSPGGRNF.

The V call is TRBV6-6, the J call TRBJ2-3, with 7 bases lining up with TRBD1. The ends lost 11 bases at V and 8 bases at J; junction bases unmatched: 16. CDR3 length equals 14 residues. Germline-derived CDR1 and CDR2 are MNHNY and SVGAGI (reference sequence). For the CDR3, the DNA is TGTGCCTCCGACGAGGGGGCCGGCCTAGGTACGCAGTATTTT. Protein: CASDEGAGLGTQYF.

V usage is TRBV6-1 and J usage is TRBJ2-4; 7 nucleotides align to TRBD1. V lost 6 bases and J lost 5; bases outside the gene matches: 7. This CDR3 spans 14 amino acids. Per germline, CDR1 MNHNS and CDR2 SASEGT. This chain's CDR3 is CASRSRGYQNIQYF. In DNA, the CDR3 is TGTGCCAGCAGGAGCAGGGGGTACCAAAACATTCAGTACTTC.

The chain carries TRBV10-3 and TRBJ2-2, with 13 bases that match TRBD2. The CDR3 loop spans 17 amino acids. V lost 1 base and J lost 3; bases outside the gene matches: 2. Looked up from germline, CDR1 is ENHRY and CDR2 is SYGVKD. The chain's CDR3 is CAISELLAGGDTGELFF. Here the CDR3 DNA reads TGTGCCATCAGTGAGTTACTAGCGGGAGGGGACACCGGGGAGCTGTTTTTT.

This clone was seen a single time. This CDR3 is also generated by other DNA sequences in the sample. The rearrangement joins TRBV2 to TRBJ2-2; 8 bases agree with TRBD1. Trimming cost V 6 bases and J 0 bases; bases outside gene matches: 3. The germline V gene encodes CDR1 SNHLY and CDR2 FYNNEI. The CDR3 runs 15 residues. In DNA form, the CDR3 reads TGTGCCAGCAGAATGGGACAGGCGAACACCGGGGAGCTGTTTTTT. It is translated as CASRMGQANTGELFF.

The V gene is TRBV6-1, the J gene TRBJ1-1, with D perhaps TRBD1 (6 bases). CDR3 size: 16 residues. V lost 2 bases and J 5 bases, leaving 18 bases between the germline ends. Germline loops: CDR1 MNHNS, CDR2 SASEGT. This CDR3 is CASSEYGTLLGTEAFF. In nucleotides, the CDR3 is TGTGCCAGCAGTGAATACGGGACACTTCTCGGGACTGAAGCTTTCTTT.

This clone was seen only once. The chain uses TRBV6-1 and TRBJ2-7, with 7 nucleotides matching TRBD1. This CDR3 comprises 14 residues. Germline lookup yields CDR1 MNHNS and CDR2 SASEGT. J was trimmed by 3 bases and V by 5 bases; bases with no gene match: 7. The CDR3 nucleotides read TGTGCCAGCAGTAAGACAGGGATACTCTACGAGCAGTACTTC. Translated: CASSKTGILYEQYF.